The source of this T cell receptor (beta chain) is a study of control samples from healthy donors and cancer patients. Using immunoSEQ multiplex PCR, the repertoire was profiled, and TCRdb retains in-frame clones only, with some absent. The data show over 110,000 clones, with roughly nine tenths seen just once and 8.5% to 9.5% held by the top ten. This clone appeared a single time. Input material: blood. The TCR sequence derives from a woman aged 25 to 39 in good health.

The CDR3 is CASSEGFSGELFF. The DNA of the CDR3 is TGTGCCAGCAGTGAAGGGTTTAGCGGGGAGCTGTTTTTT. The J gene is TRBJ2-2, the V gene TRBV2, with D unclear. The length of the CDR3 is 13 residues. CDR1 is SNHLY and CDR2 is FYNNEI in the germline V gene. Between the trimmed V and J ends, which lost 1 base and 7 bases, there was a span of 7 bases. Filled out from reference TRBV2 and TRBJ2-2, the complete variable domain reads EPEVTQTPSHQVTQMGQEVILRCVPISNHLYFYWYRQILGQKVEFLVSFYNNEISEKSEIFDDQFSVERPDGSNFTLKIRSTKLEDSAMYFCASSEGFSGELFFGEGSRLTVL.